Below, 2 T cell receptor beta chains from the same sample are listed, as sequenced in a study of T cells in localized non-small cell lung cancer. Sequencing used immunoSEQ multiplex PCR; TCRdb keeps in-frame clones, though not all of them. The repertoire consists of under 50,000 clones, with about 86% occurring once and the leading ten covering roughly 2.5%. The starting material was PBMCs, obtained before any cancer treatment. The source of these receptors is a man aged 35 to 69 with stage II lung adenocarcinoma.

Note on this clone: This same CDR3 is encoded by further DNA sequences in the sample. The chain couples TRBV5-4 to TRBJ1-6; D may be TRBD1 (5 bases). Trimming took 0 bases from V and 5 from J, leaving 9 bases between them. CDR3 length equals 15 residues. Germline-derived CDR1 and CDR2 are SGHNT and YYREEE (reference sequence). In nucleotides, the CDR3 is TGTGCCAGCAGCTTGGGATCAGGGAATAATTCACCCCTCCACTTT. The encoded protein is CASSLGSGNNSPLHF.

V is TRBV4-2 and J is TRBJ2-3; D possibly corresponds to TRBD1 (6 bases). V lost 8 bases and J 6 bases, leaving 21 bases between the germline ends. The germline V gene encodes CDR1 LGHNA and CDR2 YNFKEQ. There are 15 residues in the CDR3. CDR3 nucleotides: TGTGCCAGCGGGTTTGGGGGCCTGGGGGAGGATACGCAGTATTTT. Translating gives CASGFGGLGEDTQYF.